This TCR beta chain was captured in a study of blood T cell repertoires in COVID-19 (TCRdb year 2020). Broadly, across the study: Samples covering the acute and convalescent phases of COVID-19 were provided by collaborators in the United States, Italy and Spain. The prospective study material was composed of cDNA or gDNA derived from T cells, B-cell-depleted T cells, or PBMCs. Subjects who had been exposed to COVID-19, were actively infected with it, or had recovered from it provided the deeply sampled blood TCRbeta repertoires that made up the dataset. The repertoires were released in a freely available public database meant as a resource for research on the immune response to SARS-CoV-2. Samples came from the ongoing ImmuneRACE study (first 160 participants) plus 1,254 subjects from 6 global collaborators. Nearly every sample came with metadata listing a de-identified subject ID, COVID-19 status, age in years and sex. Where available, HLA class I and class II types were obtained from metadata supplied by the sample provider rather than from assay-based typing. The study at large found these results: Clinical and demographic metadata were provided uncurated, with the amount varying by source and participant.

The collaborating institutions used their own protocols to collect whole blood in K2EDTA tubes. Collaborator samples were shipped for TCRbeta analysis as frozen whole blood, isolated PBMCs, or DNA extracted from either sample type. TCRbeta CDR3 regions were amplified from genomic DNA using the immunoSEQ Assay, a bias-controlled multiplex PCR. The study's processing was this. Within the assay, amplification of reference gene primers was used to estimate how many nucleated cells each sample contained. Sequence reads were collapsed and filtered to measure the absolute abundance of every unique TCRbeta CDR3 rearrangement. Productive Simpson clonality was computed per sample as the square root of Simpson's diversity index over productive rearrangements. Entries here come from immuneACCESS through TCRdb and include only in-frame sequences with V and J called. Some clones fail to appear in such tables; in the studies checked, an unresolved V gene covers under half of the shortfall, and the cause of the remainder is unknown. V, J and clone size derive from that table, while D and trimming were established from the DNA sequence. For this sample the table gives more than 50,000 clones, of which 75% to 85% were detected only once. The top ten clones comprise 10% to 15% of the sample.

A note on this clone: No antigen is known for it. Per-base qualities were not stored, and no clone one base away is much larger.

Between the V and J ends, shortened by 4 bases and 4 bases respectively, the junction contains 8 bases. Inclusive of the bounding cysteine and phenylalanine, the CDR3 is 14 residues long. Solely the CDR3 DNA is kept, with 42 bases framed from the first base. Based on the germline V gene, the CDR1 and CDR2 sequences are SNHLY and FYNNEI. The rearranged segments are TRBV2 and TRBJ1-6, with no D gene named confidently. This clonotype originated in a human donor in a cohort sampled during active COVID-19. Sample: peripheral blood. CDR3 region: CASSVKQYNSPLHF. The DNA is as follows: TGTGCCAGCAGTGTTAAACAGTATAATTCACCCCTCCACTTT.